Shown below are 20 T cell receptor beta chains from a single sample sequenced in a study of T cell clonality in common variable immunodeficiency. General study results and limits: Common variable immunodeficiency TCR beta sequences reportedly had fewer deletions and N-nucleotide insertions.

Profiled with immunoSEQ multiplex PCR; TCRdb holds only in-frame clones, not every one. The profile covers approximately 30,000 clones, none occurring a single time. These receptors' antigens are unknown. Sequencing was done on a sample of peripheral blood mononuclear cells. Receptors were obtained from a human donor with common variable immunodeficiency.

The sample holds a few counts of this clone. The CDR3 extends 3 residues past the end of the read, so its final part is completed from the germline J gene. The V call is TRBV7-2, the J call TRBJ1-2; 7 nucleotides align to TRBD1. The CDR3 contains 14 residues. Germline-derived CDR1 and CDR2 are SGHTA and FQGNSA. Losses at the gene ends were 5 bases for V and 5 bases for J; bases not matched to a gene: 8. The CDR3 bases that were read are TGTGCCAGCAGCACCCGACAGGGTAGTTATGGC. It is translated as CASSTRQGSYG. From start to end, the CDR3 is CASSTRQGSYGYTF. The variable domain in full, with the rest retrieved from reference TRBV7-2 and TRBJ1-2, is GAGVSQSPSNKVTEKGKDVELRCDPISGHTALYWYRQSLGQGLEFLIYFQGNSAPDKSGLPSDRFSAERTGGSVSTLTIQRTQQEDSAVYLCASSTRQGSYGYTFGSGTRLTVV.

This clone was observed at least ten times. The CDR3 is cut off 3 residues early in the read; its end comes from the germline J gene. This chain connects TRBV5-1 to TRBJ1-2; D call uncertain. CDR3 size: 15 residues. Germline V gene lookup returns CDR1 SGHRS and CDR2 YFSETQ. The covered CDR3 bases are TGCGCCAGCAGCTTTGACCACGGACTGCCGGGCGGC. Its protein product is CASSFDHGLPGG. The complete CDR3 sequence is CASSFDHGLPGGYTF.

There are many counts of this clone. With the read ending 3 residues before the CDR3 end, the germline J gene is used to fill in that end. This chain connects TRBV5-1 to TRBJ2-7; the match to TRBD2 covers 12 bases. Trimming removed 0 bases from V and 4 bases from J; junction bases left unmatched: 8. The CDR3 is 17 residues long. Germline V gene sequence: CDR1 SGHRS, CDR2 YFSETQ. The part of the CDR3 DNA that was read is TGCGCCAGCAGCTTGGGGGTGACTAGCGGGAGCGAGTACGAG. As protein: CASSLGVTSGSEYE. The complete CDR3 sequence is CASSLGVTSGSEYEQYF.

CDR3 loop: CASRQGTGGETQYF. Incomplete CDR3 DNA: TGCGCCAGCAGACAAGGGACAGGGGGAGAGACC. The V gene is TRBV5-1, the J gene TRBJ2-5; 11 nucleotides align to TRBD1. The read halts 3 residues ahead of the CDR3 end, with the missing end drawn from the germline J gene. V trimming: 5 bases; J trimming: 4 bases; junction bases outside the gene matches: 4. This CDR3 has 14 amino acids. Germline V gene lookup returns CDR1 SGHRS and CDR2 YFSETQ.

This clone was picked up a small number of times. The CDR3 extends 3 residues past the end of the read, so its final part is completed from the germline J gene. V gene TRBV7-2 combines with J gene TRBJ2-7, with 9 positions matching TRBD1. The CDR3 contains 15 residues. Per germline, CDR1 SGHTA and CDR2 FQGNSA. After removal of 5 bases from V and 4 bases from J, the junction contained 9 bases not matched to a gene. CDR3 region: CASSGAGTGQYEQYF. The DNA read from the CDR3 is TGTGCCAGCAGCGGGGCCGGGACAGGGCAATACGAG.

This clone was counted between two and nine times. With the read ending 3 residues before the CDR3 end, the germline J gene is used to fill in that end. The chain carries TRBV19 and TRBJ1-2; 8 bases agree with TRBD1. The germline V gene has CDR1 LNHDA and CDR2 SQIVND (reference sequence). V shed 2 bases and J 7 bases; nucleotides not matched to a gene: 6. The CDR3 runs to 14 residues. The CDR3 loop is CASSISGGRSGYTF. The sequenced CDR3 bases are TGTGCCAGTAGTATATCAGGGGGCAGGTCTGGC.

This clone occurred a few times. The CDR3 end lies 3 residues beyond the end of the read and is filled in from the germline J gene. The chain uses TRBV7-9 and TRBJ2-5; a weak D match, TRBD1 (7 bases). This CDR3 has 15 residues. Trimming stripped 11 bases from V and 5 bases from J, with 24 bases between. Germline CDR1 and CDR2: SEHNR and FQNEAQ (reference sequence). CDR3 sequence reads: CALGRGRGSGETQYF. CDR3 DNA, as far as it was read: TGTGCCCTTGGGCGGGGCAGGGGGTCGGGGGAGACC.

The DNA read from the CDR3 is TGTGCCAGCTCACCACTTATGGCCAGAGACACTGAA. Protein sequence: CASSPLMARDTE. The CDR3, in full, reads CASSPLMARDTEAFF. The rearrangement links TRBV18 to TRBJ1-1; no clear D. The read terminates 3 residues ahead of where the CDR3 ends, so the germline J gene completes it. The CDR3 sequence is 15 residues long. V was cut by 1 base and J by 3 bases, with 12 bases left in between. Germline CDR1 KGHSH, CDR2 LQKENI.

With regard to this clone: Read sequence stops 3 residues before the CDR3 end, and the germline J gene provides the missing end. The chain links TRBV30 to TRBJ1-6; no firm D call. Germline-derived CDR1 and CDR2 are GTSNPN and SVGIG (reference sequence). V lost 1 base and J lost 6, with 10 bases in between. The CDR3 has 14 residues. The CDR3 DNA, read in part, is TGTGCCTGGAGTGACACGCCACCTAATTCACCC. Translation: CAWSDTPPNSP. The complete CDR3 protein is CAWSDTPPNSPLHF.

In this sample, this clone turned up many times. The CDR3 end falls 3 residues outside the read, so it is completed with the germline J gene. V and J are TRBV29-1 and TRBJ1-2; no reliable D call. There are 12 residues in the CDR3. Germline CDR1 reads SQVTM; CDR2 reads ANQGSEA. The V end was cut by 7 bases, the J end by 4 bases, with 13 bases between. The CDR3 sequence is CSALAVIYGYTF. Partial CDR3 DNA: TGCAGCGCCCTGGCTGTGATCTATGGC.

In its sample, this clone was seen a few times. The CDR3 DNA, read in part, is TGTGCCAGCAAAAGACTAGCGGGGTCCTACGAG. Protein product: CASKRLAGSYE. The CDR3 reads in full as CASKRLAGSYEQYF. This chain joins TRBV6-2 or TRBV6-3 and TRBJ2-7; 11 positions agree with TRBD2. The sequenced fragment ends 3 residues before the CDR3 boundary, so the rest is inferred from the germline J gene. The CDR3 totals 14 residues. Unmatched junction bases numbered 3, after V lost 7 bases and J lost 1 base. CDR1 is MNHEY, CDR2 SVGEGT, per germline.

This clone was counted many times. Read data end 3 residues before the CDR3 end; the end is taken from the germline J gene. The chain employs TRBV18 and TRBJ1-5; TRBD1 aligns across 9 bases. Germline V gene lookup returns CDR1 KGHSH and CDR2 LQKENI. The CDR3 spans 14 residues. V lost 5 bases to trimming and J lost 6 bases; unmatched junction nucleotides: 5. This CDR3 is CASSIPGQGQPQHF. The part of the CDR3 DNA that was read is TGTGCCAGCTCAATACCGGGACAGGGTCAGCCC.

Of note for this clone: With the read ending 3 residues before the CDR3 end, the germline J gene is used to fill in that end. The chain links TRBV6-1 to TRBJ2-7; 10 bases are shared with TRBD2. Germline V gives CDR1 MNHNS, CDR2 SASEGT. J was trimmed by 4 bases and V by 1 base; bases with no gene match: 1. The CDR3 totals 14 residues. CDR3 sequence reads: CASSEGAGGYEQYF. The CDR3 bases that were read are TGTGCCAGCAGTGAAGGAGCGGGAGGGTACGAG.

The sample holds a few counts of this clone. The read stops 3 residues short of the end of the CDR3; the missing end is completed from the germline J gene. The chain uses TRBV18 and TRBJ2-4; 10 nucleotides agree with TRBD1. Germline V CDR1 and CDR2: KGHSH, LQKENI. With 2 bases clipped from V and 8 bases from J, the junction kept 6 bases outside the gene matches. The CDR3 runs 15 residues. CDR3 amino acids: CASSPVPGQGHIQYF. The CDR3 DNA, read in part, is TGTGCCAGCTCACCAGTCCCGGGACAGGGGCACATT.

Partial CDR3 DNA: TGTGCCAGCACCAGGGGTGCAACTAATGAAAAA. Translation gives CASTRGATNEK. The whole CDR3 sequence reads CASTRGATNEKLFF. The gene calls are TRBV7-9 and TRBJ1-4; maybe TRBD1 (6 bases). Coverage ceases 3 residues before the CDR3 finishes, and the germline J gene fills in the end. CDR1 and CDR2 from the germline V gene are SEHNR and FQNEAQ (reference sequence). V was pared by 7 bases and J by 0 bases, with 9 bases between. CDR3 length: 14 residues.

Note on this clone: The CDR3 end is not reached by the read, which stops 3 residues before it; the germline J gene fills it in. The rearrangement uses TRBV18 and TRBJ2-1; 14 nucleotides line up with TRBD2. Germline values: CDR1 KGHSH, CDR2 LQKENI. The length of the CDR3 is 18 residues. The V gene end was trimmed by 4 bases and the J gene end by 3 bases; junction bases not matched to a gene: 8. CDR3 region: CASSQGLAGVKYYNEQFF. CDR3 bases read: TGTGCCAGCTCACAGGGACTAGCGGGAGTGAAGTACTACAATGAG.

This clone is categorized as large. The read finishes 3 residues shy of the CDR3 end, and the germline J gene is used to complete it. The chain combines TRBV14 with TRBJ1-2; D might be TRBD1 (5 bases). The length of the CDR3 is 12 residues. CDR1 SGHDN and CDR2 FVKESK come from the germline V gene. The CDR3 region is CASSQDEGGYTF. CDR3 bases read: TGTGCCAGCAGCCAAGATGAGGGGGGC.

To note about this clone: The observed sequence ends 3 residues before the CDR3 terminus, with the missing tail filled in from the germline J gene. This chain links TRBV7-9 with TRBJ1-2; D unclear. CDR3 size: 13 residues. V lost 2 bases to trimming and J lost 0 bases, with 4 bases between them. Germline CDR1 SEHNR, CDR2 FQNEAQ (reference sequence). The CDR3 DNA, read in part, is TGTGCCAGCAGCTTACAGACTAACTATGGC. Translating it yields CASSLQTNYG. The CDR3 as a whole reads CASSLQTNYGYTF. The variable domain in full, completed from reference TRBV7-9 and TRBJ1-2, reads DTGVSQNPRHKITKRGQNVTFRCDPISEHNRLYWYRQTLGQGPEFLTYFQNEAQLEKSRLLSDRFSAERPKGSFSTLEIQRTEQGDSAMYLCASSLQTNYGYTFGSGTRLTVV.

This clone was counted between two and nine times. Incomplete CDR3 DNA: TGTGCCAGCAGTTCCGGGACACGGACCCTCGAGACC. Protein product: CASSSGTRTLET. The whole CDR3 sequence is CASSSGTRTLETQYF. The V and J genes are TRBV7-9 and TRBJ2-5, with D perhaps matching TRBD1 (6 bases). The observed sequence ends 3 residues before the CDR3 terminus, with the missing tail filled in from the germline J gene. V lost 6 bases and J 5 bases, leaving 19 bases between the germline ends. This CDR3 comprises 15 residues. Germline assignment: CDR1 SEHNR and CDR2 FQNEAQ (reference sequence).

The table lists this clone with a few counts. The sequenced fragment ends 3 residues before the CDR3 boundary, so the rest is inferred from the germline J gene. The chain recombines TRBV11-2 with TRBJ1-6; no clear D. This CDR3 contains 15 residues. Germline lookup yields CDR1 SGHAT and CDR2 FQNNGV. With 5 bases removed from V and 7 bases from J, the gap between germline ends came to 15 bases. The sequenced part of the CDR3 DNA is TGTGCCAGCAGCGCGTCACTAAGAGGCAATTCACCC. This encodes CASSASLRGNSP. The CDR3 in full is CASSASLRGNSPLHF.